The 27 T cell receptor beta chains below come from one sample, sequenced in a study of cytomegalovirus exposure and HLA in healthy donors. Use of 60 Vbeta and 13 Jbeta primers characterized the PCR. Measured with immunoSEQ multiplex PCR; TCRdb has only the in-frame clones, and not every one. Of approximately 200,000 clones listed, over 75% are singletons. Sequencing used PBMCs. These receptors came from a woman in her 50s in good health and CMV-seronegative.

This sequence joins TRBV5-4 and TRBJ1-2, with D possibly being TRBD1 (5 bases). Trimming removed 2 bases from V and 7 bases from J, with 15 bases in between. Per germline, CDR1 SGHNT and CDR2 YYREEE (reference sequence). The CDR3 has 14 amino acids. CDR3 coding DNA: TGTGCCAGCAGCTTAACACAGGCCTGGGGTGGCTACACCTTC. It translates to CASSLTQAWGGYTF. The variable domain in full, completed from reference TRBV5-4 and TRBJ1-2, reads ETGVTQSPTHLIKTRGQQVTLRCSSQSGHNTVSWYQQALGQGPQFIFQYYREEENGRGNFPPRFSGLQFPNYSSELNVNALELDDSALYLCASSLTQAWGGYTFGSGTRLTVV.

The V call is TRBV6-1, the J call TRBJ2-1, with D hard to call. Trimming removed 5 bases at V and 10 bases at J, with 9 bases between. CDR1 and CDR2 (germline): MNHNS, SASEGT. CDR3 length: 11 residues. The DNA of the CDR3 is TGTGCCAGCAGTAAGACTCCAGAGCAGTTCTTC. The encoded protein is CASSKTPEQFF.

The chain carries TRBV4-1 and TRBJ2-7, with 10 bases matching TRBD2. The trim removed 3 bases at V and 3 bases at J, leaving 8 bases unmatched. This CDR3 has 16 residues. In germline, CDR1 is MGHRA, CDR2 YSYEKL. CDR3 DNA: TGCGCCAGCAGCCATCCCCCCGGGACTAGCGACTACGAGCAGTACTTC. It codes for CASSHPPGTSDYEQYF.

DNA for the CDR3: TGCGCCAGCAGCTTGAGAGCGGGAGGAGATGAGCAGTTCTTC. Amino acids: CASSLRAGGDEQFF. The chain employs TRBV5-1 and TRBJ2-1; 9 bases map to TRBD2. Per germline, CDR1 SGHRS and CDR2 YFSETQ. V lost 1 base and J lost 8; bases outside the gene matches: 4. The CDR3 spans 14 residues.

V usage is TRBV4-1 and J usage is TRBJ1-2; no clear D. This CDR3 is built from 16 residues. Germline lookup yields CDR1 MGHRA and CDR2 YSYEKL. V was trimmed by 3 bases and J by 0 bases, leaving 14 bases between them. This CDR3 reads CASSQLGRKTNYGYTF. The CDR3 coding sequence is TGCGCCAGCAGCCAGCTGGGGAGAAAAACTAACTATGGCTACACCTTC.

In this sample, this clone turned up once. The rearrangement uses TRBV30 and TRBJ2-4; 9 bases align to TRBD2. V lost 2 bases to trimming and J lost 1 base; unmatched junction nucleotides: 12. From germline, CDR1 is GTSNPN and CDR2 SVGIG (reference sequence). This CDR3 is built from 18 residues. The DNA of the CDR3 is TGTGCCTGGAGTTCCCGGGTCAGCGGGAGGCTGGCCAAAAACATTCAGTACTTC. Translating gives CAWSSRVSGRLAKNIQYF.

The chain employs TRBV2 and TRBJ1-3, with a tentative D call TRBD1 (6 bases). Looked up from germline, CDR1 is SNHLY and CDR2 is FYNNEI. This CDR3 comprises 15 residues. V gave up 6 bases and J gave up 0 bases, with 12 bases separating them. CDR3 in amino acids: CASSADRSSGNTIYF. The CDR3 nucleotides are TGTGCCAGCAGCGCTGACAGGTCCTCTGGAAACACCATATATTTT.

V is TRBV2 and J is TRBJ2-1, with 7 bases fitting TRBD2. The CDR3 is 15 amino acids. The V gene's germline CDR1 is SNHLY and CDR2 FYNNEI. The junction had 11 bases not matched to a gene; V was cut back by 6 bases and J by 6 bases. The CDR3 protein is CASSTGGGQANEQFF. DNA of the CDR3: TGTGCCAGCAGCACTGGGGGAGGGCAGGCCAATGAGCAGTTCTTC.

This clone was recorded a few times. The CDR3 nucleotides are TGTGCCAGCAGTCAAACTACAAGCCAAAACATTCAGTACTTC. It encodes CASSQTTSQNIQYF. J is TRBJ2-4 and V is TRBV28; no definite D call. Germline V gene data show CDR1 as MDHEN and CDR2 as SYDVKM. V was clipped by 5 bases and J by 5 bases, with 13 bases between them. The CDR3 has 14 residues.

This clone appeared a single time. The chain is built from TRBV18 and TRBJ2-5; 7 bases line up with TRBD2. In germline, CDR1 is KGHSH, CDR2 LQKENI. The CDR3 length is 17 residues. V lost 4 bases to trimming and J lost 4 bases; unmatched junction nucleotides: 15. The CDR3 DNA reads as TGTGCCAGCTCACTTTCCGGCGGGGGAGGTCTTTCAGAGACCCAGTACTTC. Protein product: CASSLSGGGGLSETQYF.

The chain has TRBV18 and TRBJ2-7; a possible D gene is TRBD2 (6 bases). This CDR3 has 15 residues. Trimming took off 6 bases at V and 2 bases at J, with 17 bases between the two ends. Per the germline V gene, CDR1 is KGHSH and CDR2 is LQKENI. CDR3 loop: CASSQSKGGAYEQYF. CDR3 in DNA: TGTGCCAGCTCCCAATCTAAAGGAGGGGCCTACGAGCAGTACTTC. The whole variable domain, filled in from reference TRBV18 and TRBJ2-7, reads NAGVMQNPRHLVRRRGQEARLRCSPMKGHSHVYWYRQLPEEGLKFMVYLQKENIIDESGMPKERFSAEFPKEGPSILRIQQVVRGDSAAYFCASSQSKGGAYEQYFGPGTRLTVT.

The chain combines TRBV30 with TRBJ2-7; the D is unclear. Germline CDR1 and CDR2: GTSNPN and SVGIG (reference sequence). The CDR3 spans 12 residues. Trimming left V 3 bases short and J 6 bases short, with 12 bases between. Here the CDR3 DNA reads TGTGCCTGGAGCACAGCCTACGGCGAGCAGTACTTC. Translating gives CAWSTAYGEQYF.

CDR3 sequence (DNA): TGTGCCAGCAGCCCTCAACCGGGACAGCACTCCTACGAGCAGTACTTC. The encoded protein is CASSPQPGQHSYEQYF. This chain links TRBV5-5 with TRBJ2-7, with 7 bases lining up with TRBD1. This CDR3 has 16 residues. The germline V gene has CDR1 SGHKS and CDR2 YYEKEE (reference sequence). The V and J ends lost 4 bases and 0 bases, in that order; junction bases with no gene match: 10.

This chain connects TRBV7-9 to TRBJ1-5; D perhaps matches TRBD1 (5 bases). There are 15 residues in the CDR3. Looked up from germline, CDR1 is SEHNR and CDR2 is FQNEAQ (reference sequence). Trimming removed 0 bases at V and 4 bases at J, with 10 bases between. CDR3 DNA: TGTGCCAGCAGCTTAGCGGCAGGGTCGAATCAGCCCCAGCATTTT. This translates into CASSLAAGSNQPQHF.

In this sample, this clone turned up a few times. The chain's CDR3 is CASSLRLAGVEQFF. For the CDR3, the DNA is TGTGCCAGCAGCTTACGGCTAGCGGGAGTAGAGCAGTTCTTC. The chain combines TRBV7-2 with TRBJ2-1, with 10 bases that match TRBD2. The germline CDR1 and CDR2 sequences are SGHTA and FQGNSA. V lost 2 bases and J lost 10; bases outside the gene matches: 5. The CDR3 has 14 amino acids.

The V and J genes are TRBV5-1 and TRBJ2-7; D remains ambiguous. V lost 0 bases and J 3 bases, leaving 13 bases between the germline ends. CDR1 is SGHRS, CDR2 YFSETQ, per germline. This CDR3 is 15 amino acids long. CDR3 nucleotides: TGCGCCAGCAGCTTGGGGCTTCAGTCAAACTACGAGCAGTACTTC. Translating gives CASSLGLQSNYEQYF.

The CDR3 loop reads CASSAGASGNTIYF. CDR3 DNA: TGTGCCAGCAGCGCGGGAGCCTCTGGAAACACCATATATTTT. This chain joins TRBV7-9 and TRBJ1-3; D unresolved. This CDR3 region has 14 residues. V lost 5 bases and J lost 0, with 8 bases in between. CDR1 is SEHNR and CDR2 is FQNEAQ in the germline V gene (reference sequence).

Regarding this clone: At one boundary the junction diverges from the germline segment, which might be a read error. The chain recombines TRBV7-9 with TRBJ1-2; the match to TRBD1 covers 7 bases. Germline CDR1 SEHNR, CDR2 FQNEAQ (reference sequence). The CDR3 has 13 residues. The CDR3 spells CSSSSPSGQIYTF. CDR3 nucleotides: TGTTCCAGCAGCTCCCCGTCGGGACAGATCTACACCTTC.

The chain uses TRBV7-9 and TRBJ1-3, with TRBD1 matching 8 bases. V lost 4 bases, J lost 5 bases, and 4 bases stayed unmatched. CDR3 length equals 14 residues. In germline, CDR1 is SEHNR, CDR2 FQNEAQ (reference sequence). This CDR3 reads CASSSRQGRNTIYF. CDR3 coding DNA: TGTGCCAGCAGCTCGAGACAGGGGAGAAACACCATATATTTT.

The chain joins TRBV5-8 to TRBJ1-2, with D tentatively TRBD1 (5 bases). The CDR3 sequence is 15 residues long. Germline CDR1 is SGHTS and CDR2 is YDEGEE. V was pared by 4 bases and J by 8 bases, with 21 bases between. CDR3 sequence: CASSPGGAGDLGYTF. The DNA of the CDR3 is TGTGCCAGCAGCCCCGGTGGGGCGGGGGACCTGGGCTACACCTTC.

The chain is built from TRBV7-8 and TRBJ2-6, with TRBD2 matching 8 bases. The CDR3 consists of 18 residues. V gave up 5 bases and J gave up 1 base; unmatched junction bases: 10. CDR1 is SGHVS and CDR2 is FQNEAQ in the germline V gene. CDR3 loop: CASSPRRAGGSGANVLTF. CDR3 bases: TGTGCCAGCAGCCCCAGACGGGCGGGAGGATCTGGGGCCAACGTCCTGACTTTC.

This clone came up once. The V gene is TRBV4-1, the J gene TRBJ2-5; 9 bases map to TRBD2. The CDR3 sequence is 16 residues long. Germline CDR1 and CDR2: MGHRA and YSYEKL. V shed 0 bases and J 3 bases; nucleotides not matched to a gene: 5. The chain's CDR3 is CASSQDWTSAKETQYF. The CDR3 nucleotides read TGCGCCAGCAGCCAAGATTGGACTAGCGCTAAAGAGACCCAGTACTTC.

DNA for the CDR3: TGTGCCAGCAGTCATGCTAGGGACAGGGGTGGGTTGGATGGCTACACCTTC. Translating it yields CASSHARDRGGLDGYTF. The genes are TRBV28 and TRBJ1-2, with TRBD1 matching 10 bases. The length of the CDR3 is 17 residues. V dropped 5 bases and J dropped 6; count of bases not matched to a gene: 15. Germline V CDR1 and CDR2: MDHEN, SYDVKM.

This clone was seen once. The chain links TRBV4-1 to TRBJ2-6; D ambiguous. Trimming stripped 0 bases from V and 3 bases from J, with 15 bases between. The CDR3 extends over 18 amino acids. Germline assignment: CDR1 MGHRA and CDR2 YSYEKL. CDR3 region: CASSQEGQDLSGANVLTF. CDR3 coding DNA: TGCGCCAGCAGCCAAGAGGGCCAAGATTTAAGTGGGGCCAACGTCCTGACTTTC.

This sequence joins TRBV19 and TRBJ1-5, with a weak D call TRBD1 (6 bases). CDR3 length: 17 amino acids. V lost 4 bases and J 1 base, leaving 17 bases between the germline ends. Germline-derived CDR1 and CDR2 are LNHDA and SQIVND (reference sequence). The chain's CDR3 is CASSSLSGTRSNQPQHF. CDR3 DNA sequence: TGTGCCAGTAGTAGCCTATCCGGGACACGAAGCAATCAGCCCCAGCATTTT.

The rearrangement links TRBV27 to TRBJ1-5; no firm D call. V was cut by 3 bases and J by 2 bases, with 5 bases left in between. CDR3 length equals 13 residues. Germline V gene lookup returns CDR1 MNHEY and CDR2 SMNVEV (reference sequence). CDR3 in DNA: TGTGCCAGCAGTTTCGAGGGCAATCAGCCCCAGCATTTT. It codes for CASSFEGNQPQHF.

This clone has just one count. The rearrangement uses TRBV30 and TRBJ1-2, with no clear D. Germline CDR1 and CDR2: GTSNPN and SVGIG (reference sequence). Trimming removed 0 bases from V and 4 bases from J, with 15 bases in between. This CDR3 contains 15 residues. The CDR3 sequence: CAWSVPQSLSYGYTF. The CDR3 bases are TGTGCCTGGAGTGTACCCCAAAGCCTTTCCTATGGCTACACCTTC.